This record concerns one TCR beta chain sequence. The antigen remains undetermined. Germline CDR1 reads SGHVS; CDR2 reads FQNEAQ. Losses at the gene ends were 3 bases for V and 6 bases for J; bases not matched to a gene: 17. The CDR3 spans 19 residues. This sample is part of a study of cytomegalovirus exposure and HLA in healthy donors. Study-level results: In a later analysis, TCR beta V- and J-gene trimming was associated with a missense DCLRE1C variant. The authors reported that TCR beta sequences could predict HLA-A and HLA-B alleles. These predictions were accurate for most subjects in the first cohort.

PCR used 60 Vbeta primers and 13 Jbeta primers. Assay used: immunoSEQ multiplex PCR; TCRdb lists only in-frame clones, some missing. In the table there are more than 85,000 clones, 84% of which are singletons. Material for sequencing was PBMCs. The TCR was taken from a young woman in good health and CMV-seronegative. The chain combines TRBV7-8 with TRBJ1-1; 12 bases line up with TRBD1. The CDR3 DNA follows: TGTGCCAGCAGCTTGCACATATCCGGGACAGGGGGCGCCGGGGCTGAAGCTTTCTTT. This codes for CASSLHISGTGGAGAEAFF.